The 7 T cell receptor beta chains below were found in one sample sequenced in a study of blood T cell repertoires in COVID-19. The assay was immunoSEQ multiplex PCR, and TCRdb's table has in-frame clones only and misses some. The sample lists 150,000 to 200,000 clones; just under 90% were seen once. Sample: peripheral blood. Source of these receptors: a woman aged 18-29 years who had recovered from COVID-19.

This clone was seen only once. The chain joins TRBV5-4 to TRBJ2-3, with a weak D call TRBD2 (7 bases). The V gene lost 0 bases and the J gene lost 0 bases, with 17 bases spanning the gap. The CDR3 loop spans 18 amino acids. CDR1 SGHNT and CDR2 YYREEE come from the germline V gene (reference sequence). The CDR3 region is CASSLGGGYRASTDTQYF. CDR3 nucleotide sequence: TGTGCCAGCAGCTTGGGCGGGGGCTACCGGGCTAGCACAGATACGCAGTATTTT.

The chain has TRBV11-2 and TRBJ1-4, with D tentatively TRBD1 (6 bases). The germline V gene has CDR1 SGHAT and CDR2 FQNNGV. The CDR3 totals 15 residues. V lost 2 bases and J 11 bases, leaving 18 bases between the germline ends. CDR3 region: CASSLRWEGGGKLFF. CDR3 bases: TGTGCCAGCAGCTTAAGATGGGAGGGAGGGGGGAAACTGTTTTTT.

This clone was counted between two and nine times. The gene calls are TRBV7-3 and TRBJ2-7; 9 bases are shared with TRBD2. Germline-derived CDR1 and CDR2 are SGHTA and FQGTGA. V shed 2 bases and J 2 bases; nucleotides not matched to a gene: 4. The CDR3 extends over 15 amino acids. The CDR3 protein is CASSLRAGGPYEQYF. The CDR3 region has the DNA TGTGCCAGCAGCTTACGGGCGGGGGGGCCCTACGAGCAGTACTTC.

V gene TRBV29-1 combines with J gene TRBJ2-1; a weak D match, TRBD2 (7 bases). The CDR3 covers 19 residues. Deletions cut 5 bases from V and 0 bases from J, with 26 bases between. Germline values: CDR1 SQVTM, CDR2 ANQGSEA. The CDR3 spells CSVSGLGGAPLSSYNEQFF. Here the CDR3 DNA reads TGCAGCGTTTCGGGCTTGGGGGGGGCCCCTCTGAGCTCCTACAATGAGCAGTTCTTC.

The chain couples TRBV11-1 to TRBJ1-1, with TRBD1 matching 7 bases. In germline, CDR1 is SGHAT, CDR2 FQDESV (reference sequence). V shed 5 bases and J 0 bases; nucleotides not matched to a gene: 3. The CDR3 is made up of 14 amino acids. CDR3 amino acids: CASSLGGVNTEAFF. In DNA form, the CDR3 reads TGTGCCAGCAGCCTAGGGGGCGTGAACACTGAAGCTTTCTTT.

The rearrangement links TRBV4-1 to TRBJ2-2; the D gene is possibly TRBD1 (5 bases). V was pared by 6 bases and J by 4 bases, with 18 bases between. This CDR3 comprises 16 residues. Germline assignment: CDR1 MGHRA and CDR2 YSYEKL. CDR3 residues: CASSLRGRGGTGELFF. In DNA form, the CDR3 reads TGCGCCAGCAGTTTACGAGGTAGGGGCGGCACCGGGGAGCTGTTTTTT.

Concerning this clone: The junction does not match germline at one end; this may be a read error. V usage is TRBV5-1 and J usage is TRBJ2-7; TRBD1 might be the D (6 bases). Germline lookup yields CDR1 SGHRS and CDR2 YFSETQ. This CDR3 region has 14 residues. The CDR3 DNA reads TGCGCCAGCCGAACATGGACAGAGTCCTCCGAGCAGTACTTC. Its protein is CASRTWTESSEQYF.